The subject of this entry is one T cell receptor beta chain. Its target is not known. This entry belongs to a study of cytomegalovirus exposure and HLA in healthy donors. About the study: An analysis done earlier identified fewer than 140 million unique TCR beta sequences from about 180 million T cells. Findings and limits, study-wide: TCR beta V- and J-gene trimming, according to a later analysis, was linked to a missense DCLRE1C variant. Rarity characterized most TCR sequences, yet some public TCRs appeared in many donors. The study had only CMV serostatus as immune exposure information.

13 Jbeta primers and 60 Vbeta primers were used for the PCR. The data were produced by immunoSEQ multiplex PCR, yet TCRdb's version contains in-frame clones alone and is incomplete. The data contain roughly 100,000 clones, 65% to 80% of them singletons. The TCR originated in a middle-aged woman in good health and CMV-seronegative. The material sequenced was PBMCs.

CDR3 region: CAISRTSGRADTGELFF. The CDR3 nucleotides are TGTGCCATCAGCCGGACTAGCGGGAGGGCCGACACCGGGGAGCTGTTTTTT. The chain links TRBV10-3 to TRBJ2-2, with 15 bases fitting TRBD2. V dropped 6 bases and J dropped 3; count of bases not matched to a gene: 5. Germline V gene lookup returns CDR1 ENHRY and CDR2 SYGVKD. The CDR3 is 17 residues long.